The present entry profiles one T cell receptor (beta chain) with its context. This clone showed up just a few times. Which antigen it targets is not known. No much larger clone is present one base from it, and per-base qualities are unavailable. Each donor gave one peripheral blood draw, averaging approximately 110 mL, which was collected into heparinised tubes. A BD FACSAria II was used to sort naive, central memory, regulatory and stem cell-like memory CD4+ T cells with a panel that included CD45RO, CCR7, CD25, CD127, CD95 and CD27. A purity above 95% was achieved for all sorted populations. PBMCs were separated immediately by Lymphoprep density gradient centrifugation and were stained directly, without being cultured. So that batch effects would be minimized, each experiment stained and sorted samples in pairs, pairing one healthy donor with one patient. The sample is drawn from a study of beta chain features in type 1 diabetes (dated by TCRdb to the late 2010s). Regarding the complete study: No differences in mean age, gender distribution, total cell number or subset yield were found between patients and healthy donors. A total of about 99,000,000 sorted cells were examined across all samples, and RNA yield correlated strongly with the number of cells per subset. In the study, TCRB repertoires of sorted circulating CD4+ T cell subsets from recently diagnosed type 1 diabetes patients were compared with those of matched healthy donors. Regulatory and stem cell-like memory subsets were obtained from only 8 patients and roughly eight healthy donors, while naive and central memory subsets were obtained from all 28 donors.

The paper's findings and limits, for the study overall: The naive, central memory and regulatory TCRB repertoires appeared to resemble one another more closely among patients than among healthy donors. Because small numbers of individuals were included in the HLA sub-analyses, any influence of HLA type on TCRB rearrangement was left unresolved. Because cDNA was sequenced instead of genomic DNA, highly expressing activated cells could be over-represented, though the groups showed no difference in activation or CD3 levels. A moderate but significant shortening of TCRB CDR3 length was observed in type 1 diabetes patients in all four CD4+ subsets. Shorter templates might have been favored by PCR, but patient and control samples were amplified and corrected together, so both groups would have been affected equally by any skew. At VDJ recombination sites, type 1 diabetes patients had fewer insertions and more deleted nucleotides, which implies abnormalities in thymic rearrangement.

Including the terminal cysteine and phenylalanine, the CDR3 comprises 13 residues. Solely the CDR3 DNA is kept, with 39 bases framed from the first base. Looking up the germline V gene yields CDR1 MNHNS and CDR2 SASEGT. V is shortened by 0 bases, J by 8 bases, and the region joining them spans 10 bases. The entire amount of isolated RNA was reverse transcribed using the High Capacity cDNA Reverse Transcription Kit, so the sequenced TCRB transcripts were expressed ones. Naive, central memory and regulatory T cell samples underwent deep immunoSEQ sequencing, averaging roughly 3.3 million total reads per sample. After sorted cells were lysed in RLT buffer, RNA was extracted with DNase-treated RNeasy Micro or Mini kits, with the choice depending on cell number. Each cell subset was processed separately to prevent cross-contamination, with patient and healthy donor samples processed together. Using the immunoSEQ multiplex PCR, TCRB sequences were amplified from cDNA into 87-bp fragments spanning the CDR3 region. Sequencing of the amplicons was performed on the Illumina HiSeq platform. The published analysis was carried out like this. PCR bias was corrected computationally using synthetic template baselines, and reads within Hamming distance 2 were collapsed, with unmergeable singletons discarded. Reads were aligned against IMGT so that V, D and J genes, CDR3 length and insertions or deletions at six rearrangement sites could be assigned. Within each subset, clonotype counts were normalized to sorted cell number, and only after that were true diversity and Gini coefficients computed with the tcR R package. Repertoire sharing was quantified using the overlap coefficient calculated on TCRB nucleotide sequences. TCRdb's version of the immuneACCESS table is confined to in-frame rearrangements and falls short of the full clone set. An unresolved V gene accounts for under half of the shortfall where checked; the remainder is of unknown origin. That table supplies the V and J calls and clone size; D and trimming were determined from the DNA. This sample is represented by 120,000 to 150,000 clones; 6.9% of them were singletons. The ten largest account for around 1.5% of the sample.

The chain joins TRBV6-1 to TRBJ1-2; the best D guess is TRBD1, with 5 bases matching. Specimen: central memory CD4+ T cells from blood. This sequence was found in a woman aged 25 to 39 in good health. The base sequence is TGTGCCAGCAGTGAAGCGGGGGGGAAGGGCTACACCTTC. Its amino acids are CASSEAGGKGYTF.